This entry concerns a single TCR beta chain. Its antigen remains undetermined. Nothing much larger sits one base from this clone, and base qualities are not available. Enrolling through a virtual design, the prospective study's participants ranged in age from roughly 18 to 95 years and lived across 24 United States geographic areas. Cohort assignment in the prospective study relied on participant-reported clinical history from a screening survey and a study questionnaire. Exposed participants had been in contact with someone with a PCR-confirmed or clinician-diagnosed COVID-19 case within 2 weeks of study entry. Each participant in the prospective study had whole blood, serum and a nasopharyngeal or oropharyngeal swab collected by mobile phlebotomists. Prospective study participants could optionally give additional blood draws and questionnaires over an approximately two-month period. Before DNA extraction, prospective study blood samples were shipped either frozen or at room temperature.

The record originates from a study of blood T cell repertoires in COVID-19 (dated by TCRdb to about 2020). About the study as a whole: Samples covering the acute and convalescent phases of COVID-19 were provided by collaborators in the United States, Italy and Spain. The material from the prospective study consisted of cDNA or gDNA derived from T cells, B-cell-depleted T cells, or PBMCs. Deeply sampled blood TCRbeta repertoires from subjects exposed to, actively infected with, or recovered from COVID-19 were included in the dataset. The repertoires were released in a freely available public database intended as a resource for research on the immune response to SARS-CoV-2. The samples were drawn from the first 160 participants of the ongoing ImmuneRACE study and from roughly 1,300 subjects provided by 6 global collaborators. A de-identified subject ID, COVID-19 status, age in years and sex were almost always included in the sample metadata. HLA class I and class II types, where available, came from metadata supplied by the sample provider rather than from assay-based typing. What the research found in general, with its limitations: The amount of clinical and demographic metadata varied by source and participant and was provided uncurated.

TCRbeta CDR3 regions were amplified from genomic DNA using the immunoSEQ Assay, a bias-controlled multiplex PCR. In the authors' own workflow: Within the assay, amplification of reference gene primers was used to estimate how many nucleated cells each sample contained. To quantify the absolute abundance of each unique TCRbeta CDR3 rearrangement, sequence reads were collapsed and filtered. For each sample, productive Simpson clonality was calculated as the square root of Simpson's diversity index over productive rearrangements. TCRdb re-hosts the immuneACCESS table, in-frame sequences only. Its copies lack some clones; in the studies checked, an unresolved V gene accounts for under half of them, and the cause for the rest is not known. That table supplies the V and J calls and clone size; D and trimming were determined from the DNA. The sample table shows 210,000 or so clones, and over 70% are seen once. In total, the top ten clones hold around 3.7% of the sample.

CDR3 length: 16 amino acids, cysteine to phenylalanine. The kept DNA is CDR3 alone, 48 bases in frame from the first base. CDR1 MDHEN and CDR2 SYDVKM were looked up in the germline V gene. Relative to germline, V is missing 4 bases and J is missing 7 bases, with 15 bases of the junction outside any gene match. The material sequenced was PBMCs or T cells enriched from blood (not recorded which). The V and J segments used are TRBV28 and TRBJ2-7; TRBD2 agrees with 8 junctional bases. This receptor was identified in a woman under 40 who had been exposed to COVID-19. The CDR3 corresponds to CASSSYLGLVMGEQYF. The nucleotide sequence reads as follows: TGTGCCAGCAGTTCATACTTGGGACTAGTTATGGGTGAGCAGTACTTC.